This T cell receptor (beta chain) derives from a study of T cell responses to AZD1222 COVID-19 vaccine. Whole-study results and caveats: In a largely white British group with more females than males, clonal diversity was possibly underestimated.

Sequencing was performed with immunoSEQ multiplex PCR; in TCRdb, only in-frame clones are kept and a portion is missing. The profile shows 150,000 to 200,000 clones, 90% to 95% of them singletons. Remarks on this clone: Its antigen remains unidentified.

Germline loops: CDR1 MNHNS, CDR2 SASEGT. The CDR3 is 16 amino acids. V shed 0 bases and J shed 0 bases, with 11 bases lying between them. The sample was peripheral blood, taken on day 0 of AZD1222 vaccination. The chain joins TRBV6-1 to TRBJ1-2, with D unresolved. This sequence was found in an adult in good health. The CDR3: CASSEAGNGANYGYTF. The CDR3 DNA reads TGTGCCAGCAGTGAAGCAGGGAATGGGGCTAACTATGGCTACACCTTC.